A single sample gave rise to the 14 T cell receptor beta chains below, sequenced in a study of naive CD8 T cells in extremely preterm neonates. Elective cesarean births at about 37-41 weeks, without labor or membrane rupture, supplied the cord blood. The method was immunoSEQ multiplex PCR; TCRdb's version includes in-frame clones alone and lacks a portion of them. The sample carries around 7,300 clones, 92% recorded once. The sample was naive CD8+ T cells from cord blood. These TCRs come from a newborn in good health.

The V and J genes are TRBV9 and TRBJ2-5; no reliable D call. Trimming cost V 2 bases and J 2 bases, with 10 bases left between them. The CDR3 is 14 amino acids. Germline CDR1 reads SGDLS; CDR2 reads YYNGEE. The CDR3 reads CASSVGSRQETQYF. In DNA, the CDR3 is TGTGCCAGCAGCGTGGGCAGTCGTCAAGAGACCCAGTACTTC.

The genes are TRBV5-1 and TRBJ2-7; 12 positions match TRBD2. J was trimmed by 5 bases and V by 0 bases; bases with no gene match: 0. Germline V gene sequence: CDR1 SGHRS, CDR2 YFSETQ. This CDR3 region has 14 residues. CDR3: CASSLGLAGDEQYF. The CDR3 bases are TGCGCCAGCAGCTTGGGACTAGCGGGAGACGAGCAGTACTTC.

The rearrangement uses TRBV12-1 and TRBJ2-7; TRBD2 is the table's D call, not checked against the DNA. TRBV12-1 corresponds to a pseudogene. This CDR3 contains 16 residues. CDR3 DNA sequence: TGTGCCAGCAGCGGCTCCGGGACTGTTAACTCCTACGAGCAGTACTTC. Residues: CASSGSGTVNSYEQYF.

The chain employs TRBV27 and TRBJ2-2; D gene unclear. The CDR3 spans 14 residues. Trimming stripped 2 bases from V and 4 bases from J, with 8 bases between. CDR1 and CDR2 (germline): MNHEY, SMNVEV (reference sequence). CDR3 in DNA: TGTGCCAGCAGTTTAATGACAACCACCGGGGAGCTGTTTTTT. It is translated as CASSLMTTTGELFF.

This clone was detected only once. This chain uses TRBV7-9 with TRBJ1-2, with a weak D call TRBD1 (6 bases). The V end lost 2 bases, the J end lost 3 bases, and 13 bases lay between the germline ends. This CDR3 has 15 residues. The germline CDR1 and CDR2 sequences are SEHNR and FQNEAQ (reference sequence). CDR3 loop: CASSLSQGSDYGYTF. In nucleotides, the CDR3 is TGTGCCAGCAGCTTAAGCCAGGGGTCGGACTATGGCTACACCTTC.

V gene TRBV7-9 combines with J gene TRBJ2-3, with D unclear. V was pared by 1 base and J by 1 base, with 6 bases between. The CDR3 covers 14 residues. The germline CDR1 and CDR2 sequences are SEHNR and FQNEAQ (reference sequence). CDR3 DNA: TGTGCCAGCAGCTTAGTGAGAGGCACAGATACGCAGTATTTT. This sequence encodes CASSLVRGTDTQYF.

The CDR3 spells CASSYSPSYNEQFF. The CDR3 nucleotides read TGTGCCAGCAGTTACTCTCCTAGCTACAATGAGCAGTTCTTC. J is TRBJ2-1 and V is TRBV6-5; no definite D call. Trimming pared 0 bases from V and 3 bases from J, leaving 6 bases between. The germline V gene encodes CDR1 MNHEY and CDR2 SVGAGI. This CDR3 spans 14 amino acids.

The chain uses TRBV19 and TRBJ2-5; 11 bases fit TRBD2. In germline, CDR1 is LNHDA, CDR2 SQIVND (reference sequence). The CDR3 has 17 amino acids. Unmatched junction bases numbered 8, after V lost 3 bases and J lost 2 bases. The CDR3 DNA reads as TGTGCCAGTAGTATCTTCTTTCTAGCGGGGGGACAAGAGACCCAGTACTTC. The encoded protein is CASSIFFLAGGQETQYF. The full variable domain, rest sourced from reference TRBV19 and TRBJ2-5, is DGGITQSPKYLFRKEGQNVTLSCEQNLNHDAMYWYRQDPGQGLRLIYYSQIVNDFQKGDIAEGYSVSREKKESFPLTVTSAQKNPTAFYLCASSIFFLAGGQETQYFGPGTRLLVL.

The rearrangement joins TRBV7-9 to TRBJ2-5; possible D gene TRBD2, 5 bases. V shed 1 base and J shed 4 bases, with 7 bases lying between them. The CDR3 spans 13 residues. Per the germline V gene, CDR1 is SEHNR and CDR2 is FQNEAQ (reference sequence). The CDR3 reads CASSLEGVETQYF. Here the CDR3 DNA reads TGTGCCAGCAGCTTAGAGGGAGTAGAGACCCAGTACTTC.

The rearrangement uses TRBV5-1 and TRBJ2-1, with no clear D. Trimming pared 3 bases from V and 0 bases from J, leaving 16 bases between. CDR3 length equals 17 residues. Germline V gene data show CDR1 as SGHRS and CDR2 as YFSETQ. In nucleotides, the CDR3 is TGCGCCAGCAGCTGGGCACTCGACCAGAGCTCCTACAATGAGCAGTTCTTC. This translates into CASSWALDQSSYNEQFF.

The gene calls are TRBV7-8 and TRBJ1-5; the match to TRBD1 covers 7 bases. With V trimmed by 6 bases and J by 1 base, 3 bases remained unmatched. The germline V gene encodes CDR1 SGHVS and CDR2 FQNEAQ. The CDR3 sequence is 14 residues long. The CDR3 loop reads CASSTGQSNQPQHF. In DNA, the CDR3 is TGTGCCAGCAGTACGGGACAGAGCAATCAGCCCCAGCATTTT.

This rearrangement joins TRBV4-3 to TRBJ2-7; the D gene is possibly TRBD1 (6 bases). The germline V gene encodes CDR1 LGHNA and CDR2 YSLEER. Trimming removed 1 base from V and 2 bases from J, with 6 bases in between. The CDR3 has 13 amino acids. The CDR3 coding sequence is TGCGCCAGCAGCCAAGGACAGGCCTACGAGCAGTACTTC. This encodes CASSQGQAYEQYF.

J is TRBJ2-7 and V is TRBV12-5; 11 bases line up with TRBD2. Germline V gene sequence: CDR1 LGHNT, CDR2 FRNRAP. The CDR3 loop spans 17 amino acids. The ends lost 2 bases at V and 5 bases at J; junction bases unmatched: 11. CDR3 DNA: TGTGCTAGTGGTTTGCCCCTAACTAGCGGGAGTATACACGAGCAGTACTTC. Protein product: CASGLPLTSGSIHEQYF.

This clone occurred a few times. The rearrangement uses TRBV4-3 and TRBJ1-5; 9 bases align to TRBD1. The V and J ends lost 1 base and 4 bases, in that order; junction bases with no gene match: 2. There are 15 residues in the CDR3. The germline gives CDR1 LGHNA, CDR2 YSLEER. The CDR3, as DNA: TGCGCCAGCAGCCAAGGGACAGGGGATAATCAGCCCCAGCATTTT. Encoded protein: CASSQGTGDNQPQHF.